These 13 T cell receptor beta chains originate from one sample sequenced in a study of shared clonotypes between healthy human individuals. Clones were read by immunoSEQ multiplex PCR, and TCRdb kept only the in-frame ones, dropping some. The sample has 1,100,000 or so clones, more than 75% seen once. The specimen sequenced was memory CD4+ T cells from PBMCs. The subset denotes: CD45RA-negative fraction. These receptors were taken from a man between 18 and 35 years old in good health. Some clones in this sample may be carry-over from other donors' samples.

V is TRBV7-2 and J is TRBJ2-3; tentative D call: TRBD2 (6 bases). Per germline, CDR1 SGHTA and CDR2 FQGNSA. This CDR3 is 17 amino acids long. Trimming pared 2 bases from V and 2 bases from J, leaving 17 bases between. CDR3 residues: CASSLIGGRATTDTQYF. The CDR3 DNA sequence: TGTGCCAGCAGCTTAATCGGGGGTCGGGCCACCACAGATACGCAGTATTTT.

The CDR3: CAIEQTSGRNTQYF. The CDR3, as DNA: TGTGCCATCGAACAGACTAGCGGGAGAAATACGCAGTATTTT. The chain carries TRBV2 and TRBJ2-3, with 12 nucleotides matching TRBD2. V was pared by 10 bases and J by 7 bases, with 9 bases of the junction left unmatched. The germline gives CDR1 SNHLY, CDR2 FYNNEI. The CDR3 is made up of 14 amino acids.

This chain uses TRBV18 with TRBJ2-7; weak D call: TRBD2 (5 bases). Germline V gene lookup returns CDR1 KGHSH and CDR2 LQKENI. The CDR3 extends over 15 amino acids. V lost 2 bases to trimming and J lost 6 bases, with 17 bases between them. The CDR3 DNA reads TGTGCCAGCTCACCATATACGGGGAGTTCGGTCGAGCAGTACTTC. Protein product: CASSPYTGSSVEQYF.

The CDR3 spells CASSRGTGPYEQYF. In nucleotides, the CDR3 is TGCGCCAGCAGCCGCGGGACAGGCCCCTACGAGCAGTACTTC. V is TRBV5-1 and J is TRBJ2-7; 8 bases line up with TRBD1. The CDR3 has 14 residues. V lost 4 bases to trimming and J lost 2 bases; unmatched junction nucleotides: 5. Germline-derived CDR1 and CDR2 are SGHRS and YFSETQ. Full variable domain (missing parts from reference TRBV5-1 and TRBJ2-7): KAGVTQTPRYLIKTRGQQVTLSCSPISGHRSVSWYQQTPGQGLQFLFEYFSETQRNKGNFPGRFSGRQFSNSRSEMNVSTLELGDSALYLCASSRGTGPYEQYFGPGTRLTVT.

The chain combines TRBV7-8 with TRBJ2-6; 15 bases match TRBD2. With V trimmed by 2 bases and J by 0 bases, 8 bases remained unmatched. This CDR3 is built from 21 residues. CDR1 is SGHVS, CDR2 FQNEAQ, per germline. The CDR3 region has the DNA TGTGCCAGCAGCTTAAGGACTAGCGGGAGGGTTGACTTCTCTGGGGCCAACGTCCTGACTTTC. Amino acid sequence: CASSLRTSGRVDFSGANVLTF.

This clone was counted only a few times. V is TRBV4-3 and J is TRBJ1-1; tentatively, D is TRBD1 (5 bases). V was cut by 1 base and J by 5 bases, with 14 bases left in between. The germline CDR1 and CDR2 sequences are LGHNA and YSLEER. The CDR3 totals 15 residues. As DNA, the CDR3 is TGCGCCAGCAGCCAAGTCCGGGGGATCAGTACTGAAGCTTTCTTT. It is translated as CASSQVRGISTEAFF.

J is TRBJ1-4 and V is TRBV13, with D perhaps matching TRBD1 (5 bases). Germline V lookup: CDR1 PRHDT, CDR2 FYEKMQ (reference sequence). The CDR3 is made up of 15 amino acids. The V gene lost 4 bases and the J gene lost 8 bases, with 17 bases spanning the gap. DNA for the CDR3: TGTGCCAGCAGCTACAGCTTTACAGGATTGGAAAAACTGTTTTTT. It is translated as CASSYSFTGLEKLFF.

V and J are TRBV5-1 and TRBJ2-2; D assignment may be TRBD1 or TRBD2 (5 bases each). V was clipped by 5 bases and J by 6 bases, with 8 bases between them. This CDR3 comprises 12 residues. The germline V gene has CDR1 SGHRS and CDR2 YFSETQ. The CDR3 bases are TGCGCCAGCAGGGGGGAATCCGGGGAGCTGTTTTTT. The encoded protein is CASRGESGELFF. Using reference TRBV5-1 and TRBJ2-2 for the parts outside the CDR3, the full variable domain is KAGVTQTPRYLIKTRGQQVTLSCSPISGHRSVSWYQQTPGQGLQFLFEYFSETQRNKGNFPGRFSGRQFSNSRSEMNVSTLELGDSALYLCASRGESGELFFGEGSRLTVL.

The rearrangement joins TRBV11-2 to TRBJ2-1, with D perhaps being TRBD1 or TRBD2 (5 bases each). This CDR3 region has 17 residues. Between the trimmed V and J ends, which lost 5 bases and 0 bases, there was a span of 17 bases. The germline CDR1 and CDR2 sequences are SGHAT and FQNNGV. The CDR3 loop reads CASSPRGGRSSYNEQFF. The CDR3 region has the DNA TGTGCCAGCAGCCCGAGGGGCGGGCGAAGCTCCTACAATGAGCAGTTCTTC.

This clone appeared a single time. V gene TRBV7-3 combines with J gene TRBJ1-2; D unresolved. Germline lookup yields CDR1 SGHTA and CDR2 FQGTGA. The CDR3 length is 13 residues. V lost 2 bases, J lost 3 bases, and 7 bases lay in between. This CDR3 is CASSLSPYYGYTF. CDR3 bases: TGTGCCAGCAGCTTATCCCCGTACTATGGCTACACCTTC.

The V call is TRBV28, the J call TRBJ1-2; D may be TRBD1 (5 bases). Germline V lookup: CDR1 MDHEN, CDR2 SYDVKM. The V end lost 7 bases, the J end lost 1 base, and 7 bases lay between the germline ends. CDR3 length: 12 amino acids. In DNA form, the CDR3 reads TGTGCCAGCACGAGGGGTAACTATGGCTACACCTTC. It specifies CASTRGNYGYTF.

This clone was detected only once. The V call is TRBV11-2, the J call TRBJ1-2, with D possibly matching TRBD1 (6 bases). The CDR3 runs to 16 residues. V was pared by 1 base and J by 8 bases, with 20 bases between. The germline V gene has CDR1 SGHAT and CDR2 FQNNGV. The CDR3 loop is CASSLVSLTGSGGYTF. CDR3 bases: TGTGCCAGCAGCTTAGTGTCCCTGACAGGATCCGGGGGCTACACCTTC.

This chain connects TRBV18 to TRBJ2-5; TRBD1 matches 9 bases. Per germline, CDR1 KGHSH and CDR2 LQKENI. The CDR3 is 15 residues long. The V and J ends lost 1 base and 0 bases, in that order; junction bases with no gene match: 0. CDR3 in amino acids: CASSPRDRDQETQYF. Here the CDR3 DNA reads TGTGCCAGCTCACCACGGGACAGGGACCAAGAGACCCAGTACTTC.